This T cell receptor (beta chain) stems from a study of blood T cell repertoires in COVID-19. On the study more broadly: Nucleic acid was either cDNA or gDNA, and it came from T cells, B-cell-depleted T cells, or PBMCs.

This table comes from immunoSEQ multiplex PCR, and its TCRdb copy is limited to in-frame clones, with some not included. Counted here are 470,000 or so clones, 80% to 90% occurring once; the ten biggest clones make up 3.2%. This CDR3 has 15 residues. V lost 5 bases to trimming and J lost 4 bases, with 12 bases between them. Germline CDR1 reads SGHTA; CDR2 reads FQGTGA. The specimen was peripheral blood. The sequence was obtained from a human donor in a cohort sampled during active COVID-19. The rearrangement joins TRBV7-3 to TRBJ2-6, with D perhaps TRBD1 (5 bases). CDR3 nucleotide sequence: TGTGCCAGCAGCGATGGGGCCTCGGGGGCCAACGTCCTGACTTTC. This gives the protein CASSDGASGANVLTF.